In its sample, the clone carrying this T cell receptor (beta chain) was seen many times. The antigen remains undetermined. The sample belongs to a study of T-cell reconstitution after alpha-beta-depleted transplantation in children. Study outcomes and limitations: T-cell counts and diversity at one year following transplant were attributed mainly to newly produced T cells.

The CDR3 has 13 residues. Unmatched junction bases numbered 7, after V lost 6 bases and J lost 9 bases. This sample's TCRbeta library carried unique molecular identifier barcodes. TCRdb re-called the PCR reads through MiXCR, storing one row per CDR3 protein. The sample lists approximately 110,000 distinct CDR3 sequences, 10% seen once, with about 34% in the top ten. This rearrangement joins TRBV12-3 or TRBV12-4 to TRBJ2-1; 8 bases fit TRBD2. The material sequenced was PBMCs, taken before TCRalphabeta/CD19-depleted stem cell transplant. This clonotype originated in a boy younger than 10 with acute lymphoblastic leukemia, due to receive a stem cell transplant. In nucleotides, the CDR3 is TGTGCCAGCAGAGGCGGGAGGAGGGTTGAGCAGTTCTTC. Amino acid sequence: CASRGGRRVEQFF.